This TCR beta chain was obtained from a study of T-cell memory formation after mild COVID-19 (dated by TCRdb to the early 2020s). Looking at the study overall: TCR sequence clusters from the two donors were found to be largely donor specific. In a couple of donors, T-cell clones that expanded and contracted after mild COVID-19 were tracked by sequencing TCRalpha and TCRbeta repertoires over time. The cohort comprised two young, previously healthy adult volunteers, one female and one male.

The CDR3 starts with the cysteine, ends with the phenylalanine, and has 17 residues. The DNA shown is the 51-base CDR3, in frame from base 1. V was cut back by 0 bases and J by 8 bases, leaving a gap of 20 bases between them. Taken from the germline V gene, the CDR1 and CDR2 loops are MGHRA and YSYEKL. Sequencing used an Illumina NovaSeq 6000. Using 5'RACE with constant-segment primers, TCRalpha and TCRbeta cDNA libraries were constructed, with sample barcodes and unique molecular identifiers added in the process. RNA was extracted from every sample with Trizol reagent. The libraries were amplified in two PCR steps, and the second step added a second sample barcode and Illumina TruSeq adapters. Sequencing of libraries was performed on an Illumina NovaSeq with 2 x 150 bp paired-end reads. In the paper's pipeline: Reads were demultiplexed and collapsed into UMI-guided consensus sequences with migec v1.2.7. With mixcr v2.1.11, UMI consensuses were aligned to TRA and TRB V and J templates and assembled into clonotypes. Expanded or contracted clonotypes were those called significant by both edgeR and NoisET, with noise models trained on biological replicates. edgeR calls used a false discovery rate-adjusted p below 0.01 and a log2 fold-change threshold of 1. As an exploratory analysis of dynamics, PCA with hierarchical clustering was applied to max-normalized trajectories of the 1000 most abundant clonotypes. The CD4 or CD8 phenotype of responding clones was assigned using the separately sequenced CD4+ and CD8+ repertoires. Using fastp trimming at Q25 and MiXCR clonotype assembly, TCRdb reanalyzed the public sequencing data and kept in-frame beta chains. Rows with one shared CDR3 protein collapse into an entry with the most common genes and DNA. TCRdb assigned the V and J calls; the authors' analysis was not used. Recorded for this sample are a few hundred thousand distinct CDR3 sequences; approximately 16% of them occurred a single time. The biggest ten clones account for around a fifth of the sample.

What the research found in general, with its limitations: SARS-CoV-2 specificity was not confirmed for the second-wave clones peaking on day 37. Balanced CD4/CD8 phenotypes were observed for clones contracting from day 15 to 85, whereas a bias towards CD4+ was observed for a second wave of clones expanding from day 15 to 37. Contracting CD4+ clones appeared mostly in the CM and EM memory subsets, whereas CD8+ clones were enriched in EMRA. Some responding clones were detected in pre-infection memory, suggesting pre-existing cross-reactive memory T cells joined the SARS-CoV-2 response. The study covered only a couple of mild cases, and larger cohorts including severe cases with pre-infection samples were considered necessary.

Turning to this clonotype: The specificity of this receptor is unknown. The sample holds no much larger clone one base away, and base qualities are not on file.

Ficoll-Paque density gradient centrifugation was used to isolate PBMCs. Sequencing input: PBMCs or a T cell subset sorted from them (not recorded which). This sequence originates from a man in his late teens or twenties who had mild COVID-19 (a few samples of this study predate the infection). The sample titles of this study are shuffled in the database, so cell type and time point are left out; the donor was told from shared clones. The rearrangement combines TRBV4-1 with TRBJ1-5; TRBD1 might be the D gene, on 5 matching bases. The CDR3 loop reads CASSQDWSGLLVKPQHF. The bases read TGCGCCAGCAGCCAAGATTGGTCAGGGCTACTCGTGAAGCCCCAGCATTTT.